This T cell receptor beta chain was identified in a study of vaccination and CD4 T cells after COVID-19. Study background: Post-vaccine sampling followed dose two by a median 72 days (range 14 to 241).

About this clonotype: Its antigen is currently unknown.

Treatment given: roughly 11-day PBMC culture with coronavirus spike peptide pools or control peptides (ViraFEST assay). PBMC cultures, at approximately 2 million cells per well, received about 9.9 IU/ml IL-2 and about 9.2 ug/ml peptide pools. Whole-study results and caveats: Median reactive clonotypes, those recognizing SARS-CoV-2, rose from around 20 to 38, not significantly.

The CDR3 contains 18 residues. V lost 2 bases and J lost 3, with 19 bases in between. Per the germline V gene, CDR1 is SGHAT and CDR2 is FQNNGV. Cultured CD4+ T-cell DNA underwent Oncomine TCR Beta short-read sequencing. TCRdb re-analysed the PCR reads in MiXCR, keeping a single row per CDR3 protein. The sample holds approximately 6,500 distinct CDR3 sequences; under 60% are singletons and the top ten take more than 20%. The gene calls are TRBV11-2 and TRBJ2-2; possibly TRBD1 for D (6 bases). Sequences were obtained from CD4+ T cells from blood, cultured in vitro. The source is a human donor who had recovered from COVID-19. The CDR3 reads CASSLRPTNRVDTGELFF. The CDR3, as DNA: TGTGCCAGCAGCTTAAGGCCGACGAACAGGGTTGACACCGGGGAGCTGTTTTTT.